The table lists the clone carrying this TCR beta chain with many counts. The antigen is undetermined. Sample-barcoded 5' priming and a J-beta primer mix drove a second PCR of roughly 7 to 11 cycles. MiXCR, run by TCRdb on the 5' RACE reads, gives a single entry per CDR3 protein. This sample yields about 900,000 distinct CDR3 sequences, of which about 59% are seen a single time; 25% to 35% belongs to the top ten. This sample is part of a study of blood T cells in healthy people across ages. Notes on the study in general: Across the age range, TCR beta diversity per million T cells fell in a roughly linear way. In these data, TCR beta diversity tracked strongly with naive T cell percentage.

This CDR3 is 16 amino acids long. V was clipped by 6 bases and J by 4 bases; unmatched bases: 14. CDR1 MDHEN and CDR2 SYDVKM come from the germline V gene. The sequence was obtained from a man aged 30 to 39 in good health. This chain uses TRBV28 with TRBJ2-7; the match to TRBD1 covers 8 bases. Sample: blood. The CDR3: CASSEPQGDEAYEQYF. The CDR3 nucleotides are TGTGCCAGCAGCGAACCACAGGGGGATGAAGCTTACGAGCAGTACTTC.